Listed below are T cell receptor beta chains from one sample, sequenced in a study of CD8 T cells in ankylosing spondylitis. TCRdb re-called the 5' RACE reads through MiXCR, storing one row per CDR3 protein. Seen here are about 240,000 distinct CDR3 sequences, 8.6% observed once, and the top ten hold approximately 6.2%. Specimen: blood, either unsorted or a sorted T cell fraction (not recorded which). Every receptor here comes from a male donor with ankylosing spondylitis or in good health (not recorded which). The CDR3 runs from the conserved cysteine through the conserved F or W. A D gene is named only where the DNA matches it firmly. A clone size is listed for some rows: how often the clone was seen (once, few, many), or a class if it is expanded.

>many|TRBJ2-4|TRBV7-2|TRBD1
CASSYSEGTGFIVQYF
TGTGCCAGCAGTTACTCGGAAGGGACAGGGTTCATCGTTCAGTACTTC
>.|TRBJ2-1|TRBV6-5|.
CASSYAGAGEQFF
TGTGCCAGCAGTTACGCGGGGGCTGGGGAGCAGTTCTTC
>many|TRBJ2-6|TRBV5-1|.
CASSLEQNSGANVLTF
TGCGCCAGCAGCTTGGAGCAAAACTCTGGGGCCAACGTCCTGACTTTC
>many|TRBJ1-2|TRBV4-3|TRBD1
CASSQSGQGRGYTF
TGCGCCAGCAGCCAATCTGGACAGGGCCGTGGCTACACCTTC
>many|TRBJ1-1|TRBV5-6|TRBD1
CASSLFRGRFRNTEAFF
TGTGCCAGCAGCTTGTTCAGGGGGCGTTTTCGGAACACTGAAGCTTTCTTT
>many|TRBJ1-1|TRBV7-2|TRBD1
CASSPGFRTGKFTEAFF
TGTGCCAGCAGCCCCGGTTTTAGGACAGGTAAATTCACTGAAGCTTTCTTT
>.|TRBJ2-3|TRBV20-1|TRBD2
CSARDIYLAGVDTQYF
TGCAGTGCTAGAGATATTTATCTAGCGGGAGTAGATACGCAGTATTTT
>many|TRBJ2-1|TRBV12-3/TRBV12-4|TRBD1
CASSRDRASGEQFF
TGTGCCAGCAGCCGGGACAGGGCCTCGGGTGAGCAGTTCTTC
>many|TRBJ2-5|TRBV6-5|TRBD1
CASSLGDRQGAVDQETQYF
TGTGCCAGCAGTTTAGGCGACAGGCAGGGGGCCGTTGATCAAGAGACCCAGTACTTC
>many|TRBJ2-1|TRBV7-9|.
CASSLVSVRSYNEQFF
TGTGCCAGCAGCTTAGTCTCGGTTCGCTCCTACAATGAGCAGTTCTTC
>.|TRBJ2-2|TRBV20-1|.
CSARLPGTSNTGELFF
TGCAGTGCTAGGCTTCCGGGGACTTCGAACACCGGGGAGCTGTTTTTT
>many|TRBJ2-1|TRBV14|.
CASSQGLDTALQFF
TGTGCCAGCAGCCAAGGCCTCGACACGGCTCTACAGTTCTTC
>many|TRBJ2-1|TRBV20-1|.
CSATRDPFPDEQFF
TGCAGTGCTACCCGGGACCCCTTCCCGGATGAGCAGTTCTTC
>many|TRBJ2-3|TRBV20-1|.
CSARVGSSTDTQYF
TGCAGTGCTAGAGTCGGGTCCAGCACAGATACGCAGTATTTT